Below are 9 T cell receptor beta chains sequenced from a single sample in a study of cytomegalovirus exposure and HLA in healthy donors. The PCR made use of 60 Vbeta and 13 Jbeta primers. TCRdb's copy holds only in-frame clones and misses some; the assay was immunoSEQ multiplex PCR. The sample has tens of thousands of clones. The sequencing input was PBMCs. The receptors derive from a woman aged 60-75 years in good health and CMV-seronegative.

The chain is built from TRBV7-2 and TRBJ1-3; D is undetermined. The germline V gene encodes CDR1 SGHTA and CDR2 FQGNSA. The CDR3 contains 16 residues. The ends were cut back, 5 bases at V and 3 bases at J, with 17 bases in the middle. CDR3 nucleotide sequence: TGTGCCAGCAGCCACGGAGGAGAGGCGGATGGAAACACCATATATTTT. It encodes CASSHGGEADGNTIYF.

V is TRBV7-8 and J is TRBJ1-1, with D unresolved. The CDR3 extends over 14 amino acids. Germline V gene lookup returns CDR1 SGHVS and CDR2 FQNEAQ. Trimming took off 6 bases at V and 5 bases at J, with 16 bases between the two ends. CDR3 in DNA: TGTGCCAGCAGAAAAGACGAACAGAAAACTGAAGCTTTCTTT. It yields the protein CASRKDEQKTEAFF.

The chain couples TRBV5-1 to TRBJ1-1; no clear D. This CDR3 is built from 13 residues. Germline CDR1 and CDR2: SGHRS and YFSETQ. The germline V and J ends were trimmed by 3 bases and 5 bases, with 11 bases remaining between them. In DNA, the CDR3 is TGCGCCAGCAGCTCCGGGGATATAACTGAAGCTTTCTTT. It is translated as CASSSGDITEAFF.

This chain links TRBV27 with TRBJ2-7; TRBD2 aligns across 9 bases. V was pared by 6 bases and J by 6 bases, with 12 bases of the junction left unmatched. Germline V CDR1 and CDR2: MNHEY, SMNVEV (reference sequence). CDR3 length: 15 amino acids. CDR3 in amino acids: CASSRREGLRGEQYF. The DNA of the CDR3 is TGTGCCAGCAGCCGGCGGGAGGGCCTGAGGGGCGAGCAGTACTTC.

The gene calls are TRBV7-2 and TRBJ2-3; 8 nucleotides match TRBD2. The V and J ends lost 2 bases and 4 bases, in that order; junction bases with no gene match: 5. Germline V gene lookup returns CDR1 SGHTA and CDR2 FQGNSA. CDR3 length: 15 amino acids. The CDR3 nucleotides are TGTGCCAGCAGCTTAAGACTAGCGACGTCAGATACGCAGTATTTT. Translating gives CASSLRLATSDTQYF.

The V call is TRBV5-1, the J call TRBJ2-5; D possibly corresponds to TRBD2 (5 bases). Looked up from germline, CDR1 is SGHRS and CDR2 is YFSETQ. The CDR3 length is 17 residues. The V and J ends lost 1 base and 5 bases respectively, with 21 bases between them. The CDR3 DNA is TGCGCCAGCAGCTTGTACTTTTCCGGAGGACTGATGGAGACCCAGTACTTC. Amino acids: CASSLYFSGGLMETQYF.

The V and J genes are TRBV5-1 and TRBJ2-5; D gene uncertain. V shed 0 bases and J shed 3 bases, with 3 bases lying between them. The CDR3 is made up of 12 amino acids. Germline assignment: CDR1 SGHRS and CDR2 YFSETQ. The CDR3 region is CASSLAEETQYF. In DNA, the CDR3 is TGCGCCAGCAGCTTGGCGGAAGAGACCCAGTACTTC.

The J gene is TRBJ2-5, the V gene TRBV10-3, with 10 bases fitting TRBD1. The J call is uncertain, as TRBJ2-7 better fits the DNA end. Germline V gives CDR1 ENHRY, CDR2 SYGVKD. The CDR3 has 13 residues. Written as DNA, the CDR3 is TGTGCCATCGGGGGACAGGGGAAAGACGAGCAGTACTTC. Protein product: CAIGGQGKDEQYF.

The chain recombines TRBV5-1 with TRBJ2-7; tentative D call: TRBD1 (6 bases). Germline V gene sequence: CDR1 SGHRS, CDR2 YFSETQ. This CDR3 comprises 14 residues. Trimming took 2 bases from V and 5 from J, leaving 14 bases between them. CDR3 amino acids: CASSLWGRGDEQYF. CDR3 DNA sequence: TGCGCCAGCAGCTTATGGGGGCGCGGAGACGAGCAGTACTTC.